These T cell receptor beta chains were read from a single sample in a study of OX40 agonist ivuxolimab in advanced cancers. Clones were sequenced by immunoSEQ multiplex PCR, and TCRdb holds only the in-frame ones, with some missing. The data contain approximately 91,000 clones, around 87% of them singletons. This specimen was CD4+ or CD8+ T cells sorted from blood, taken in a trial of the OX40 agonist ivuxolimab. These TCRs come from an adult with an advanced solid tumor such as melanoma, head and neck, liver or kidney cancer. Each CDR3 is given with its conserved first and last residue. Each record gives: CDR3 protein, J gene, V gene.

CASSSSEQPRTDTQYF TRBJ2-3 TRBV5-5
CASSLIRGNTIYF TRBJ1-3 TRBV27
CASSEADLGVAYEQYF TRBJ2-7 TRBV6-1
CATSRDGPTPRGNIQYF TRBJ2-4 TRBV15
CASSLGTSGIQETQYF TRBJ2-5 TRBV27
CASSQLPGQGAGELFF TRBJ2-2 TRBV4-3
CASSLGRGTSTDTQYF TRBJ2-3 TRBV5-1
CASSLVLRNTEAFF TRBJ1-1 TRBV7-2
CASSYSITSNQPQHF TRBJ1-5 TRBV6-6
CASSSRTGSGNTIYF TRBJ1-3 TRBV5-5
CASSLDGVSYNEQFF TRBJ2-1 TRBV5-1
CASKRWGTSGVTYNEQFF TRBJ2-1 TRBV27
CASSPGVVKETQYF TRBJ2-5 TRBV18
CASSTASRANEQFF TRBJ2-1 TRBV5-1
CAISGYLNNEQFF TRBJ2-1 TRBV10-3
CASSLFFSSYEQYF TRBJ2-7 TRBV28
CASSLYLAGGPHEQYF TRBJ2-7 TRBV7-9
CASSEWGTGRETQYF TRBJ2-5 TRBV25-1
CASSSYRGTGVGTQYF TRBJ2-5 TRBV28
CASSLYGNYGYTF TRBJ1-2 TRBV11-3
CASSLRTSVHYEQYF TRBJ2-7 TRBV28
CASSDLGGETQYF TRBJ2-5 TRBV6-1
CASSLDSNLYEQYF TRBJ2-7 TRBV5-4
CASSVVQGNPGELFF TRBJ2-2 TRBV9
CASTSGQQGAEKLFF TRBJ1-4 TRBV19
CASSVGTPRGTEAFF TRBJ1-1 TRBV9
CASSIQTTSSYNSPLHF TRBJ1-6 TRBV19
CASSQDPKVGYGYTF TRBJ1-2 TRBV4-3
CASGIDGGSGETQYF TRBJ2-5 TRBV6-1
CASSLTGAGTVTDTQYF TRBJ2-3 TRBV11-3
CASSIEQGRNEKLFF TRBJ1-4 TRBV7-8